The 22 T cell receptor beta chains presented below share a single source sample, sequenced in a study of blood T cell repertoires in COVID-19. Assay used: immunoSEQ multiplex PCR; TCRdb lists only in-frame clones, some missing. The data contain approximately 63,000 clones, about 75% of them singletons. Sample: peripheral blood. These receptors all stem from a woman older than 75 with acute or convalescent COVID-19.

The chain is built from TRBV5-4 and TRBJ1-3; D possibly corresponds to TRBD1 (5 bases). The V gene's germline CDR1 is SGHNT and CDR2 YYREEE (reference sequence). The CDR3 has 14 amino acids. The ends were cut back, 4 bases at V and 3 bases at J, with 11 bases in the middle. CDR3: CASSGAGNGNTIYF. DNA of the CDR3: TGTGCCAGCAGCGGGGCAGGGAATGGAAACACCATATATTTT.

This chain connects TRBV27 to TRBJ2-3; the D gene is possibly TRBD2 (6 bases). V lost 6 bases to trimming and J lost 1 base, with 23 bases between them. The CDR3 spans 18 residues. Germline V lookup: CDR1 MNHEY, CDR2 SMNVEV (reference sequence). The chain's CDR3 is CASSKRGSGRRGTDTQYF. The CDR3, as DNA: TGTGCCAGCAGCAAACGAGGGAGCGGGCGTAGGGGCACAGATACGCAGTATTTT.

The J gene is TRBJ2-2, the V gene TRBV7-3, with 9 positions matching TRBD1. The CDR3 is 15 amino acids. Germline V gene data show CDR1 as SGHTA and CDR2 as FQGTGA. The trim removed 6 bases at V and 6 bases at J, leaving 8 bases unmatched. The CDR3 sequence is CASSPGTGSSGELFF. Written as DNA, the CDR3 is TGTGCCAGCAGTCCCGGGACAGGGTCGTCCGGGGAGCTGTTTTTT.

This sequence joins TRBV19 and TRBJ1-4; D gene unclear. The germline V and J ends were trimmed by 3 bases and 3 bases, with 11 bases remaining between them. Germline-derived CDR1 and CDR2 are LNHDA and SQIVND (reference sequence). CDR3 length equals 15 residues. CDR3 amino acids: CASSIPRLANEKLFF. In DNA form, the CDR3 reads TGTGCCAGTAGTATCCCCAGGCTGGCTAATGAAAAACTGTTTTTT.

J is TRBJ2-1 and V is TRBV4-1; 7 nucleotides line up with TRBD2. There are 14 residues in the CDR3. The germline V gene has CDR1 MGHRA and CDR2 YSYEKL. V lost 2 bases and J lost 7; bases outside the gene matches: 5. CDR3 in amino acids: CASSQFSGTNEQFF. The CDR3 nucleotides read TGCGCCAGCAGCCAATTCAGCGGGACTAATGAGCAGTTCTTC.

The V call is TRBV28, the J call TRBJ2-1; D is ambiguous. The V gene's germline CDR1 is MDHEN and CDR2 SYDVKM. The CDR3 consists of 15 residues. V lost 3 bases to trimming and J lost 0 bases, with 9 bases between them. The CDR3 sequence: CASSFPVPSYNEQFF. Written as DNA, the CDR3 is TGTGCCAGCAGTTTTCCAGTACCCTCCTACAATGAGCAGTTCTTC.

The genes are TRBV5-1 and TRBJ2-5; 7 positions agree with TRBD1. This CDR3 has 15 residues. The germline CDR1 and CDR2 sequences are SGHRS and YFSETQ. Trimming took 1 base from V and 2 from J; bases not matched to a gene: 5. The CDR3 nucleotides are TGCGCCAGCAGCTTGCTAGGGACAGCGCAAGAGACCCAGTACTTC. Residues: CASSLLGTAQETQYF.

CDR3 bases: TGTGCCAGCTCTCCCCAGGGTACTGAGCAGTTCTTC. Its translation: CASSPQGTEQFF. The chain combines TRBV18 with TRBJ2-1; TRBD1 is a possible D gene (5 bases). Germline V lookup: CDR1 KGHSH, CDR2 LQKENI. The germline V and J ends were trimmed by 6 bases and 9 bases, with 12 bases remaining between them. The CDR3 runs 12 residues. Using reference TRBV18 and TRBJ2-1 for the parts outside the CDR3, the full variable domain is NAGVMQNPRHLVRRRGQEARLRCSPMKGHSHVYWYRQLPEEGLKFMVYLQKENIIDESGMPKERFSAEFPKEGPSILRIQQVVRGDSAAYFCASSPQGTEQFFGPGTRLTVL.

This clone was counted a few times. The chain joins TRBV14 to TRBJ2-3; TRBD2 aligns across 10 bases. CDR1 and CDR2 (germline): SGHDN, FVKESK. The CDR3 sequence is 15 residues long. Trimming removed 4 bases from V and 1 base from J; junction bases left unmatched: 2. CDR3 residues: CASSRGTSGTDTQYF. The CDR3 DNA follows: TGTGCCAGCAGCCGAGGGACTAGCGGCACAGATACGCAGTATTTT.

This clone has more than one count but fewer than ten. This chain uses TRBV6-1 with TRBJ1-6, with 7 nucleotides matching TRBD1. The germline gives CDR1 MNHNS, CDR2 SASEGT. The CDR3 loop spans 15 amino acids. V lost 3 bases, J lost 7 bases, and 6 bases stayed unmatched. Written as DNA, the CDR3 is TGTGCCAGCAGTGATCGGGGCAGGGGGAATTCACCCCTCCACTTT. As protein: CASSDRGRGNSPLHF.

V is TRBV21-1 and J is TRBJ2-7; the table's D call, TRBD1, has no DNA check behind it. TRBV21-1 is a known pseudogene. This CDR3 comprises 18 residues. The CDR3 DNA reads as TGTGCCAGCAGCAAACGGGAACCGGGGGACAGCATCTCCTACGAGCAGTACTTC. It specifies CASSKREPGDSISYEQYF.

This clone is a singleton in its sample. Other DNA sequences in this sample translate to the same CDR3. The rearrangement uses TRBV7-9 and TRBJ1-1; D perhaps matches TRBD1 (6 bases). V was shortened by 2 bases and J by 4 bases, with 8 bases between the two germline ends. Germline loops: CDR1 SEHNR, CDR2 FQNEAQ (reference sequence). The CDR3 has 13 residues. CDR3 in amino acids: CASSLRGGTEAFF. The CDR3 region has the DNA TGTGCCAGCAGCTTAAGGGGGGGCACTGAAGCTTTCTTT.

This chain links TRBV4-2 with TRBJ1-1; perhaps TRBD1 as D (6 bases). The ends were cut back, 4 bases at V and 7 bases at J, with 16 bases in the middle. The CDR3 has 14 residues. Germline CDR1 reads LGHNA; CDR2 reads YNFKEQ. The CDR3 DNA follows: TGTGCCAGCAGCCTTTCCTGGGGGCCCGGTGAAGCTTTCTTT. This encodes CASSLSWGPGEAFF.

This clone occurred once. This chain connects TRBV7-2 to TRBJ2-7; TRBD1 is a possible D gene (5 bases). The V gene lost 1 base and the J gene lost 3 bases, with 7 bases spanning the gap. Germline CDR1 SGHTA, CDR2 FQGNSA. The CDR3 is 13 amino acids. The CDR3 DNA sequence: TGTGCCAGCAGCTTAGTGGACAACTACGAGCAGTACTTC. Encoded protein: CASSLVDNYEQYF. Full variable domain (remainder filled in from reference TRBV7-2 and TRBJ2-7): GAGVSQSPSNKVTEKGKDVELRCDPISGHTALYWYRQSLGQGLEFLIYFQGNSAPDKSGLPSDRFSAERTGGSVSTLTIQRTQQEDSAVYLCASSLVDNYEQYFGPGTRLTVT.

The chain employs TRBV7-2 and TRBJ2-3; D remains unclear. Germline V CDR1 and CDR2: SGHTA, FQGNSA. The CDR3 length is 13 residues. V was clipped by 3 bases and J by 3 bases, with 7 bases between them. CDR3 region: CASSFYRTDTQYF. The CDR3 coding sequence is TGTGCCAGCAGCTTTTACAGAACAGATACGCAGTATTTT.

This chain joins TRBV27 and TRBJ1-4; D gene uncertain. The CDR3 loop spans 14 amino acids. Looked up from germline, CDR1 is MNHEY and CDR2 is SMNVEV (reference sequence). V was clipped by 5 bases and J by 0 bases, with 7 bases between them. The CDR3 reads CASSGSATNEKLFF. DNA for the CDR3: TGTGCCAGCAGTGGAAGCGCAACTAATGAAAAACTGTTTTTT.

The chain has TRBV5-1 and TRBJ2-7; the match to TRBD1 covers 9 bases. Germline CDR1 SGHRS, CDR2 YFSETQ. V lost 4 bases, J lost 5 bases, and 7 bases stayed unmatched. This CDR3 contains 14 residues. This chain's CDR3 is CASSPGTGYHEQYF. CDR3 DNA sequence: TGCGCCAGCAGCCCCGGGACAGGGTACCACGAGCAGTACTTC.

This clone occurred a few times. The genes are TRBV6-4 and TRBJ2-3, with 8 bases lining up with TRBD1. The CDR3 contains 13 residues. In germline, CDR1 is MRHNA, CDR2 SNTAGT. J was trimmed by 4 bases and V by 4 bases; bases with no gene match: 1. CDR3 in DNA: TGTGCCAGCAGTGTGGACAGGGCAGATACGCAGTATTTT. Translating gives CASSVDRADTQYF.

The V gene is TRBV5-6, the J gene TRBJ2-2; 7 positions match TRBD1. V gave up 4 bases and J gave up 4 bases; unmatched junction bases: 7. There are 15 residues in the CDR3. Germline assignment: CDR1 SGHDT and CDR2 YYEEEE. CDR3 amino acids: CASSPMTGFTGELFF. CDR3 nucleotide sequence: TGTGCCAGCAGCCCCATGACAGGGTTCACCGGGGAGCTGTTTTTT. The full variable domain, with the rest looked up from reference TRBV5-6 and TRBJ2-2, is DAGVTQSPTHLIKTRGQQVTLRCSPKSGHDTVSWYQQALGQGPQFIFQYYEEEERQRGNFPDRFSGHQFPNYSSELNVNALLLGDSALYLCASSPMTGFTGELFFGEGSRLTVL.

The chain couples TRBV11-2 to TRBJ2-6, with D uncertain. The germline gives CDR1 SGHAT, CDR2 FQNNGV. The CDR3 runs to 15 residues. The ends were cut back, 5 bases at V and 2 bases at J, with 10 bases in the middle. Here the CDR3 reads CASSPNQAGANVLTF. The DNA for the CDR3 is TGTGCCAGCAGCCCTAACCAGGCTGGGGCCAACGTCCTGACTTTC.

The V and J genes are TRBV6-5 and TRBJ2-7, with TRBD2 matching 14 bases. The J segment lost 3 bases and the V segment lost 8 bases, leaving 6 bases of the junction unmatched. CDR3 length: 15 amino acids. Germline V gives CDR1 MNHEY, CDR2 SVGAGI. Here the CDR3 DNA reads TGTGCCAGCCTGACTAGCGGGAGGGCTCTCTACGAGCAGTACTTC. It specifies CASLTSGRALYEQYF.

The V and J genes are TRBV18 and TRBJ2-7, with 9 bases fitting TRBD2. CDR1 is KGHSH, CDR2 LQKENI, per germline. J gave up 7 bases and V 2 bases, and 6 bases lay outside the gene matches. The CDR3 totals 14 residues. This CDR3 is CASSPSQREEEQYF. The CDR3 bases are TGTGCCAGCTCACCATCGCAGCGGGAGGAAGAGCAGTACTTC.